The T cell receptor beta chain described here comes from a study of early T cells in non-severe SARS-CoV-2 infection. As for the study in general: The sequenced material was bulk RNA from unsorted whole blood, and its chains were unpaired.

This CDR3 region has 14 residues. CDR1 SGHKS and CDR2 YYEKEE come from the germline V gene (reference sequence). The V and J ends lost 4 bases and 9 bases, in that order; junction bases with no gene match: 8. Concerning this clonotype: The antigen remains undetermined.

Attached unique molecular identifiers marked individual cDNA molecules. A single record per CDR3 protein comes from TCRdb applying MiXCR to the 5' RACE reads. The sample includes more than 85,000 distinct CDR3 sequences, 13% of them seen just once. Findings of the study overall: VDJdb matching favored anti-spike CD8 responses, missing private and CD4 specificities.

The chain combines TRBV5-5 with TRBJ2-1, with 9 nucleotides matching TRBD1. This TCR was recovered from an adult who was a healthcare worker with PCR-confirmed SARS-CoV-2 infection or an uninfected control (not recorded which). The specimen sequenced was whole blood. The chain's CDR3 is CASSVGTGFGEQFF. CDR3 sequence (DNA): TGTGCCAGCAGCGTGGGGACAGGGTTTGGTGAGCAGTTCTTC.